This TCR beta chain was retrieved from a study of T cell responses to AZD1222 COVID-19 vaccine. Study-level points and caveats: Spike-specific TCR repertoires showed rising breadth and depth after two AZD1222 doses. Clonal diversity may have been underestimated in mostly white British donors.

Per the germline V gene, CDR1 is MDHEN and CDR2 is SYDVKM. V was shortened by 3 bases and J by 3 bases, with 12 bases between the two germline ends. The CDR3 length is 15 residues. This clone has just a few counts. The antigen remains unidentified. Assay: immunoSEQ multiplex PCR; the TCRdb copy retains only in-frame clones and omits some. The table lists some 150,000 clones, roughly 90% of them singletons. The chain has TRBV28 and TRBJ1-5; D remains ambiguous. The receptor's source is an adult in good health. The sequences come from peripheral blood, collected on day 0 of AZD1222 vaccination. CDR3 amino acids: CASSFGSGYNQPQHF. The CDR3 region has the DNA TGTGCCAGCAGTTTCGGGTCCGGGTACAATCAGCCCCAGCATTTT.